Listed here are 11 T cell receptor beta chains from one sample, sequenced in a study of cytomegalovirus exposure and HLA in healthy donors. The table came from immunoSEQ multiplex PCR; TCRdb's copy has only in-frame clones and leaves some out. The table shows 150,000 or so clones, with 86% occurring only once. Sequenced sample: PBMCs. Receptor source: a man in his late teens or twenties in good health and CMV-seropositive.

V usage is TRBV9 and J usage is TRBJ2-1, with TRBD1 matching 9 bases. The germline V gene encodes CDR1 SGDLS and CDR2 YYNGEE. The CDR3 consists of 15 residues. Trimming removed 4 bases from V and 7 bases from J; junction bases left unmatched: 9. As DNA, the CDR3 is TGTGCCAGCAGCACCCGTTCTGGGACAGGGAATGAGCAGTTCTTC. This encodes CASSTRSGTGNEQFF.

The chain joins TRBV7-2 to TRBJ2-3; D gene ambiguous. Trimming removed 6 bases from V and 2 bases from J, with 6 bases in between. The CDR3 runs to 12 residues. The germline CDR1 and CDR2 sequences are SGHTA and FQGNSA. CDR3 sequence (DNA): TGTGCCAGCAGTTTCTCCACAGATACGCAGTATTTT. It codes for CASSFSTDTQYF.

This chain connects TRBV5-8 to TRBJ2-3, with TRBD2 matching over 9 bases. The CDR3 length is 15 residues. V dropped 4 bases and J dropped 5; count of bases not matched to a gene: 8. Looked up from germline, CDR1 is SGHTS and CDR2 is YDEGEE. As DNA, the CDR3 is TGTGCCAGCAGCCGCCGGGGCGGGAGGGAAGATACGCAGTATTTT. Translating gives CASSRRGGREDTQYF.

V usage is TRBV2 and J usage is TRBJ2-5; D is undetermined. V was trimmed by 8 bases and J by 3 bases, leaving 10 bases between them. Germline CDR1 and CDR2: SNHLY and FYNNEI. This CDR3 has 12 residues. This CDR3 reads CASGEVEETQYF. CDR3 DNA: TGTGCCAGCGGCGAGGTAGAAGAGACCCAGTACTTC.

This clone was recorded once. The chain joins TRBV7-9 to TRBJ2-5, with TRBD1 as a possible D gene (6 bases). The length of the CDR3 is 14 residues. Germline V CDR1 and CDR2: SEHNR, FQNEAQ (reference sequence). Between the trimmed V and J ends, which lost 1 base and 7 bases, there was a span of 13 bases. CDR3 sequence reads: CASSLVTGFGTQYF. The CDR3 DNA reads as TGTGCCAGCAGCTTAGTTACAGGGTTTGGGACCCAGTACTTC.

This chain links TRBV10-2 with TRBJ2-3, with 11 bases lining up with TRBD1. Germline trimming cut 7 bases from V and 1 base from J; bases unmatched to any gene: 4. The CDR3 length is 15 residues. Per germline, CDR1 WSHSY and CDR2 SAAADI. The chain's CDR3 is CASNGQGAGTDTQYF. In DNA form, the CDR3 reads TGCGCCAGCAATGGACAGGGGGCAGGCACAGATACGCAGTATTTT.

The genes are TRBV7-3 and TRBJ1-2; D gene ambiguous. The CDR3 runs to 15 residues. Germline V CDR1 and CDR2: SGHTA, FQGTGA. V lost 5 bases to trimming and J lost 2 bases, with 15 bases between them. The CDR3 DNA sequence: TGTGCCAGCAGCCCATACCCGGGGTACAACTATGGCTACACCTTC. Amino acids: CASSPYPGYNYGYTF.

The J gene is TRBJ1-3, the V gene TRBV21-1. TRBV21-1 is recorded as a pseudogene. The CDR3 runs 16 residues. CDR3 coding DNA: TGTGCCAGCAGCGATTCCCGGGTCAAACCTGGAAACACCATATATTTT. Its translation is CASSDSRVKPGNTIYF.

This chain's CDR3 is CASSNQGNSYEQYF. The CDR3 DNA is TGTGCCAGCAGTAATCAGGGAAACTCCTACGAGCAGTACTTC. The chain carries TRBV7-2 and TRBJ2-7; possible D gene TRBD1, 5 bases. The V end lost 6 bases, the J end lost 0 bases, and 12 bases lay between the germline ends. CDR3 size: 14 residues. CDR1 and CDR2 (germline): SGHTA, FQGNSA.

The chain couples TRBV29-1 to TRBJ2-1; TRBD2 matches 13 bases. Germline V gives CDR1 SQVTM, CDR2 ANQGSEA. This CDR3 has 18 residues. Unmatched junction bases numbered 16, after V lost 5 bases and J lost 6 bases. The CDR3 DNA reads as TGCAGCGTTTACGCCGGGACTAGCGGGATCCTGACCCCCAATGAGCAGTTCTTC. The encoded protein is CSVYAGTSGILTPNEQFF.

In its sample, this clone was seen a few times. The CDR3 DNA follows: TGCGCCAGCAGCCAAACCTTCACCGGGACAGGCTCCTACGAGCAGTACTTC. It yields the protein CASSQTFTGTGSYEQYF. The chain combines TRBV4-1 with TRBJ2-7, with TRBD1 identical over 8 bases. V was pared by 2 bases and J by 0 bases, with 9 bases of the junction left unmatched. The CDR3 covers 17 residues. Germline assignment: CDR1 MGHRA and CDR2 YSYEKL.